Shown below are 29 T cell receptor beta chains from a single sample sequenced in a study of T-cell reconstitution after alpha-beta-depleted transplantation in children. Preparation of the TCRbeta library was carried out with unique molecular identifiers. TCRdb passed the PCR reads through MiXCR, listing each CDR3 protein once. The table includes about 58,000 distinct CDR3 sequences, 44% detected once. This specimen consisted of PBMCs, mostly from graft donor cells, obtained 360 days after TCRalphabeta/CD19-depleted stem cell transplant. The receptors here all came from a male patient aged 10-17 years who had a stem cell transplant for acute lymphoblastic leukemia, so the T cells may come from the graft donor.

This chain connects TRBV2 to TRBJ2-3; D perhaps matches TRBD1 (6 bases). Germline V gives CDR1 SNHLY, CDR2 FYNNEI. The ends were cut back, 4 bases at V and 4 bases at J, with 24 bases in the middle. CDR3 length equals 18 residues. The CDR3 loop reads CASSGSRHFTGSPDTQYF. DNA of the CDR3: TGTGCCAGCAGTGGGTCCCGGCACTTTACAGGGTCCCCAGATACGCAGTATTTT.

The chain combines TRBV7-9 with TRBJ2-5; 9 nucleotides line up with TRBD1. The ends lost 3 bases at V and 0 bases at J; junction bases unmatched: 5. CDR1 is SEHNR, CDR2 FQNEAQ, per germline (reference sequence). CDR3 length: 16 amino acids. DNA for the CDR3: TGTGCCAGCAGCTTTTGGGACAGGGCCCACCAAGAGACCCAGTACTTC. Amino acids: CASSFWDRAHQETQYF.

CDR3 sequence reads: CASSENSYEQYF. CDR3 nucleotide sequence: TGTGCCAGCAGTGAAAACTCCTACGAGCAGTACTTC. This chain links TRBV25-1 with TRBJ2-7; D remains unclear. Trimming removed 2 bases at V and 0 bases at J, with 2 bases between. Germline V gives CDR1 MGHDK, CDR2 SYGVNS. The CDR3 spans 12 residues.

In this sample, this clonotype turned up a few times. This chain links TRBV5-1 with TRBJ2-5, with unresolved D. In germline, CDR1 is SGHRS, CDR2 YFSETQ. The length of the CDR3 is 13 residues. The germline V and J ends were trimmed by 4 bases and 5 bases, with 12 bases remaining between them. Here the CDR3 DNA reads TGCGCCAGCAGCCCCTGGACGGAGGAGACCCAGTACTTC. This codes for CASSPWTEETQYF.

The chain is built from TRBV20-1 and TRBJ2-5, with 8 positions matching TRBD1. Looked up from germline, CDR1 is DFQATT and CDR2 is SNEGSKA (reference sequence). CDR3 length: 15 amino acids. Losses at the gene ends were 0 bases for V and 3 bases for J; bases not matched to a gene: 6. CDR3 bases: TGCAGTGCTAGAGATTTCGAGACAGGGGAAGAGACCCAGTACTTC. Translated, it gives CSARDFETGEETQYF.

This chain uses TRBV5-1 with TRBJ2-7, with 10 bases that match TRBD2. Germline V gene sequence: CDR1 SGHRS, CDR2 YFSETQ. V shed 5 bases, J shed 3 bases, and the junction held 8 bases outside the gene matches. This CDR3 region has 15 residues. CDR3 sequence (DNA): TGCGCCAGCAGGCCTAGGACTAGCGGAAACTACGAGCAGTACTTC. As protein: CASRPRTSGNYEQYF.

This chain connects TRBV29-1 to TRBJ2-2; TRBD1 is a possible D gene (6 bases). V lost 6 bases to trimming and J lost 3 bases, with 11 bases between them. This CDR3 contains 13 residues. CDR1 is SQVTM and CDR2 is ANQGSEA in the germline V gene. The CDR3 here is CSVGAKYTGELFF. The DNA for the CDR3 is TGCAGCGTGGGGGCCAAGTACACCGGGGAGCTGTTTTTT.

CDR3 DNA sequence: TGTGCCAGCAGTTTACGTTTTATAGCGGGACCCCCCCACGAGCAGTACTTC. The encoded protein is CASSLRFIAGPPHEQYF. The chain couples TRBV28 to TRBJ2-7, with 8 positions matching TRBD2. The CDR3 extends over 17 amino acids. The ends lost 2 bases at V and 5 bases at J; junction bases unmatched: 14. CDR1 is MDHEN, CDR2 SYDVKM, per germline.

This clonotype has a count of ten or more. CDR3 in DNA: TGTGCCAGCAGCTCCCTAGCGGGAGGGACAGATACGCAGTATTTT. This sequence encodes CASSSLAGGTDTQYF. The V gene is TRBV7-3, the J gene TRBJ2-3; TRBD2 matches 12 bases. The CDR3 totals 15 residues. V dropped 4 bases and J dropped 3; count of bases not matched to a gene: 2. Germline V lookup: CDR1 SGHTA, CDR2 FQGTGA.

This clonotype appeared a few times. The chain links TRBV12-3 or TRBV12-4 to TRBJ1-2, with D possibly matching TRBD1 (5 bases). Trimming cost V 6 bases and J 4 bases, with 12 bases left between them. CDR3 length equals 13 residues. This chain's CDR3 is CASSPGPTYGYTF. The CDR3 DNA is TGTGCCAGCAGCCCAGGGCCGACCTATGGCTACACCTTC.

The chain joins TRBV5-1 to TRBJ2-7; possible D gene TRBD1, 5 bases. The length of the CDR3 is 14 residues. The germline gives CDR1 SGHRS, CDR2 YFSETQ. Trimming took off 0 bases at V and 4 bases at J, with 11 bases between the two ends. The CDR3 reads CASSLEGKGYEQYF. The DNA for the CDR3 is TGCGCCAGCAGCTTGGAGGGCAAGGGGTACGAGCAGTACTTC.

The rearrangement uses TRBV4-3 and TRBJ2-1, with 7 bases aligning to TRBD1. The V segment lost 1 base and the J segment 4 bases; nucleotides outside the gene matches: 7. There are 16 residues in the CDR3. The germline CDR1 and CDR2 sequences are LGHNA and YSLEER. The CDR3 sequence: CASSQGSTGTYNEQFF. The CDR3 nucleotides read TGCGCCAGCAGCCAAGGATCGACAGGGACGTACAATGAGCAGTTCTTC.

This chain uses TRBV28 with TRBJ1-2; D unclear. Germline-derived CDR1 and CDR2 are MDHEN and SYDVKM. The CDR3 loop spans 14 amino acids. V was clipped by 6 bases and J by 3 bases, with 14 bases between them. In nucleotides, the CDR3 is TGTGCCAGCAGGACGGAGTGGAACTACTATGGCTACACCTTC. It yields the protein CASRTEWNYYGYTF.

V and J are TRBV10-3 and TRBJ2-7; 9 bases align to TRBD1. The junction had 5 bases not matched to a gene; V was cut back by 5 bases and J by 6 bases. Germline lookup yields CDR1 ENHRY and CDR2 SYGVKD. The CDR3 spans 13 residues. CDR3 nucleotides: TGTGCCATCAGTTCGGGACAGGGAGCCGAGCAGTACTTC. Translation gives CAISSGQGAEQYF.

The chain is built from TRBV29-1 and TRBJ2-5; tentative D call: TRBD2 (5 bases). Germline loops: CDR1 SQVTM, CDR2 ANQGSEA. This CDR3 region has 12 residues. V lost 6 bases, J lost 1 base, and 9 bases lay in between. This chain's CDR3 is CSVLGFQETQYF. Here the CDR3 DNA reads TGCAGCGTACTAGGGTTCCAAGAGACCCAGTACTTC.

The sample holds a few counts of this clonotype. Here the CDR3 reads CASSLVGGGIGTEAFF. CDR3 bases: TGTGCCAGCAGCTTAGTTGGGGGGGGGATAGGAACTGAAGCTTTCTTT. The rearrangement joins TRBV7-6 to TRBJ1-1, with D possibly being TRBD1 (5 bases). Trimming took 1 base from V and 5 from J, leaving 17 bases between them. CDR1 is SGHVS, CDR2 FNYEAQ, per germline. CDR3 size: 16 residues.

This clonotype was found a few times. As DNA, the CDR3 is TGTGCCAGTAGTATTGGGGGATTCATGAACACTGAAGCTTTCTTT. Its translation is CASSIGGFMNTEAFF. The J gene is TRBJ1-1, the V gene TRBV19; weak D call: TRBD1 (5 bases). There are 15 residues in the CDR3. Trimming pared 3 bases from V and 0 bases from J, leaving 11 bases between. Germline CDR1 is LNHDA and CDR2 is SQIVND (reference sequence).

This clonotype has more than one count but fewer than ten. The gene calls are TRBV23-1 and TRBJ1-5, with D uncertain. TRBV23-1 is marked as an open reading frame, function uncertain. The V end was cut by 0 bases, the J end by 0 bases, with 15 bases between. This CDR3 spans 18 amino acids. The CDR3 bases are TGCGCCAGCAGTCAATCGGGCAGTACCACGCTTAGCAATCAGCCCCAGCATTTT. It encodes CASSQSGSTTLSNQPQHF.

The table lists this clonotype with a few counts. The chain is built from TRBV7-8 and TRBJ2-1, with D maybe TRBD1 (6 bases). CDR1 is SGHVS, CDR2 FQNEAQ, per germline. The CDR3 is 15 residues long. V was cut by 4 bases and J by 2 bases, with 12 bases left in between. For the CDR3, the DNA is TGTGCCAGCAGCTCGGGCAGGGGCGCCTACAATGAGCAGTTCTTC. Its protein is CASSSGRGAYNEQFF. Filled out from reference TRBV7-8 and TRBJ2-1, the complete variable domain reads GAGVSQSPRYKVAKRGQDVALRCDPISGHVSLFWYQQALGQGPEFLTYFQNEAQLDKSGLPSDRFFAERPEGSVSTLKIQRTQQEDSAVYLCASSSGRGAYNEQFFGPGTRLTVL.

This clonotype has more than one count but fewer than ten. The J gene is TRBJ2-5, the V gene TRBV28, with D perhaps matching TRBD1 (6 bases). CDR1 is MDHEN, CDR2 SYDVKM, per germline. V gave up 5 bases and J gave up 0 bases, with 13 bases separating them. The CDR3 covers 15 residues. CDR3 loop: CASSPGHLNQETQYF. The CDR3 coding sequence is TGTGCCAGCAGTCCGGGACATCTTAACCAAGAGACCCAGTACTTC.

V is TRBV7-6 and J is TRBJ1-5; D may be TRBD1 (6 bases). The CDR3 runs to 18 residues. V gave up 1 base and J gave up 2 bases, with 18 bases separating them. Germline V gives CDR1 SGHVS, CDR2 FNYEAQ. The CDR3 nucleotides read TGTGCCAGCAGCTTAGGTAGGGGGGACGAGGAAGGCAATCAGCCCCAGCATTTT. This translates into CASSLGRGDEEGNQPQHF.

The chain recombines TRBV5-1 with TRBJ2-5, with a possible D match to TRBD2 (6 bases). Germline values: CDR1 SGHRS, CDR2 YFSETQ. The CDR3 consists of 14 residues. V lost 1 base to trimming and J lost 7 bases, with 14 bases between them. CDR3 in DNA: TGCGCCAGCAGCTTGTTGGAGGGACGACGGACCCAGTACTTC. It codes for CASSLLEGRRTQYF. Variable domain in full (rest from reference TRBV5-1 and TRBJ2-5): KAGVTQTPRYLIKTRGQQVTLSCSPISGHRSVSWYQQTPGQGLQFLFEYFSETQRNKGNFPGRFSGRQFSNSRSEMNVSTLELGDSALYLCASSLLEGRRTQYFGPGTRLLVL.

This rearrangement joins TRBV29-1 to TRBJ2-6; D is unresolved. Per germline, CDR1 SQVTM and CDR2 ANQGSEA. CDR3 length: 14 amino acids. Between the trimmed V and J ends, which lost 1 base and 0 bases, there was a span of 4 bases. The CDR3 here is CSVEGVSGANVLTF. In DNA form, the CDR3 reads TGCAGCGTTGAAGGCGTCTCTGGGGCCAACGTCCTGACTTTC.

The J gene is TRBJ2-6, the V gene TRBV12-3 or TRBV12-4, with D perhaps TRBD1 (5 bases). CDR3 size: 13 residues. V lost 8 bases and J 2 bases, leaving 7 bases between the germline ends. CDR3 in DNA: TGTGCCAGCTCCAGGGCTGGGGCCAACGTCCTGACTTTC. Translation gives CASSRAGANVLTF.

A note on this clonotype: An end of the junction does not agree with germline; a read error may underlie this. The chain carries TRBV20-1 and TRBJ2-2; 9 nucleotides align to TRBD1. Germline CDR1 and CDR2: DFQATT and SNEGSKA (reference sequence). The CDR3 length is 15 residues. The CDR3 is CSASPGTGPTGELFF. CDR3 in DNA: TGCAGTGCTAGTCCCGGGACAGGGCCCACCGGGGAGCTGTTCTTT.

The V and J genes are TRBV7-3 and TRBJ2-5; D is possibly TRBD2 (5 bases). There are 13 residues in the CDR3. Trimming took 5 bases from V and 5 from J, leaving 12 bases between them. Germline V CDR1 and CDR2: SGHTA, FQGTGA. The CDR3 bases are TGTGCCAGCAGCCCACGGGGTGGGGAGACCCAGTACTTC. Translation: CASSPRGGETQYF.

The chain has TRBV7-2 and TRBJ1-1; D not resolved. Germline V gene data show CDR1 as SGHTA and CDR2 as FQGNSA. V lost 8 bases to trimming and J lost 0 bases, with 10 bases between them. The CDR3 covers 13 residues. For the CDR3, the DNA is TGTGCCAGCGCCCTGACGGTGAACACTGAAGCTTTCTTT. This gives the protein CASALTVNTEAFF.

This chain joins TRBV12-3 or TRBV12-4 and TRBJ2-5; TRBD1 is a possible D gene (6 bases). The CDR3 is made up of 14 amino acids. The V and J ends lost 6 bases and 5 bases respectively, with 16 bases between them. The CDR3 spells CASSRYRVEETQYF. The CDR3 region has the DNA TGTGCCAGCAGCCGATACAGGGTTGAGGAGACCCAGTACTTC.

The chain is built from TRBV9 and TRBJ2-3, with 9 bases fitting TRBD1. The germline gives CDR1 SGDLS, CDR2 YYNGEE. Trimming took 4 bases from V and 2 from J; bases not matched to a gene: 5. This CDR3 contains 15 residues. Here the CDR3 reads CASSLRDRATDTQYF. CDR3 in DNA: TGTGCCAGCAGCCTCCGGGACAGGGCCACAGATACGCAGTATTTT.